This T cell receptor (beta chain) was observed in a study of blood T cells in healthy people across ages. Together with a sample-barcoded 5' primer, a J-beta primer mix was included in a second PCR lasting about 7 to 11 cycles. A template-switch adaptor containing 12 random nucleotides labeled each cDNA molecule. A single record per CDR3 protein comes from TCRdb applying MiXCR to the 5' RACE reads. The repertoire holds about 1 million distinct CDR3 sequences, with 45% as singletons. A remark on this clonotype: Its target is unknown.

Study-wide results and limits: Naive CD4+ cell counts and diversity both ran higher in long-lived than in aged donors.

CDR3 size: 13 residues. V was shortened by 1 base and J by 8 bases, with 9 bases between the two germline ends. Germline loops: CDR1 MNHEY, CDR2 SMNVEV (reference sequence). This chain connects TRBV27 to TRBJ2-1; possibly TRBD2 for D (5 bases). The receptor's source is a woman aged 60-75 years in good health. Sequenced input: blood. CDR3 in amino acids: CASSLYMGDEQFF. The CDR3 region has the DNA TGTGCCAGCAGTTTATATATGGGAGATGAGCAGTTCTTC.